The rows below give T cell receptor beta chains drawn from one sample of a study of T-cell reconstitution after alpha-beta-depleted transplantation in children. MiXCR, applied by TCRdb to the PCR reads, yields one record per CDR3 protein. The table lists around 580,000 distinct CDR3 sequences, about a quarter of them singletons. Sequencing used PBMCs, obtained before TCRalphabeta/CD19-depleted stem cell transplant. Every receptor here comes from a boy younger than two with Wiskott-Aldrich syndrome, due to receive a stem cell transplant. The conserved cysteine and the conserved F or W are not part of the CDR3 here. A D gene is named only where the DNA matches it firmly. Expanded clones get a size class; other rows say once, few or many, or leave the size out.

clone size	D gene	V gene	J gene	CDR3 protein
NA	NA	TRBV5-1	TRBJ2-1	ASSFATDLRRTYNEQF
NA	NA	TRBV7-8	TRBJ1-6	ASSQWGGLNNSPLH
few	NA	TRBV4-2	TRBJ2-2	ASSQDPSTNTGELF
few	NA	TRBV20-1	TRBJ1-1	SAAYPNGAF
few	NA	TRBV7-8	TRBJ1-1	ASSLALYRETEAF
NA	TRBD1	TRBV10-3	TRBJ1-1	AIQGALTEAF
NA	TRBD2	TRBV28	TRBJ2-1	ASSLTSGGYTEQF
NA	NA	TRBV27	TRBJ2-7	ASSFSDRGYEQY
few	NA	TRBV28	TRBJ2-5	ASAIPGRSETQY
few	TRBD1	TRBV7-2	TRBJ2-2	ASSSFRGSTTGELF
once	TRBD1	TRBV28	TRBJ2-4	ASSSTGGLAKNIQY
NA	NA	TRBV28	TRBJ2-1	ASSQGGINYNEQF
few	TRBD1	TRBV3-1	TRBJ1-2	ASRKQGVDGYT
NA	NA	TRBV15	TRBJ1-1	ATSRQGTAEAF
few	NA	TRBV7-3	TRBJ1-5	ASSLKGPNSNQPQH